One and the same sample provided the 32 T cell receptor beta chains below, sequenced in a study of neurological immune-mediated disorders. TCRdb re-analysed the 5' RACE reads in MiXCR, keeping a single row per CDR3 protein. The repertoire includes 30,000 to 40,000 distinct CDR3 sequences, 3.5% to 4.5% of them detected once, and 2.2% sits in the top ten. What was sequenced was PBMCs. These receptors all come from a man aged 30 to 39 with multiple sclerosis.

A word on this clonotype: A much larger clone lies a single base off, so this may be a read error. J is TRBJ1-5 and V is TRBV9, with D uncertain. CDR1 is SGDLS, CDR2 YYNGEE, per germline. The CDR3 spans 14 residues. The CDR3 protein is CAISSGVSNQPQHF. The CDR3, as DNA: TGTGCCATCAGCTCTGGGGTGAGCAATCAGCCCCAGCATTTT.

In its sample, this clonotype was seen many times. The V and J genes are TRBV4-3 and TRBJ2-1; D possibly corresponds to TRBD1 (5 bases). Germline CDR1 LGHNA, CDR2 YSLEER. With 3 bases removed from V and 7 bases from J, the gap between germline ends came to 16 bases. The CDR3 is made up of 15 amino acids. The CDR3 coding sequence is TGCGCCAGCAGCCATAATCAGGGCTATGGGAATGAGCAGTTCTTC. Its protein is CASSHNQGYGNEQFF.

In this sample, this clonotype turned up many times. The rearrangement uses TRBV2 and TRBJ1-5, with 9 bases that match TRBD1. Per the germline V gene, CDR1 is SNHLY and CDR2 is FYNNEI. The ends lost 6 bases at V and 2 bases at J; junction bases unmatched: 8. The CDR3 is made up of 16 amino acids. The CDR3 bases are TGTGCCAGCAGAGCCCACAGGGGGCGAGGCAATCAGCCCCAGCATTTT. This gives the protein CASRAHRGRGNQPQHF. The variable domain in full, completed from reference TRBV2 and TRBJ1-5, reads EPEVTQTPSHQVTQMGQEVILRCVPISNHLYFYWYRQILGQKVEFLVSFYNNEISEKSEIFDDQFSVERPDGSNFTLKIRSTKLEDSAMYFCASRAHRGRGNQPQHFGDGTRLSIL.

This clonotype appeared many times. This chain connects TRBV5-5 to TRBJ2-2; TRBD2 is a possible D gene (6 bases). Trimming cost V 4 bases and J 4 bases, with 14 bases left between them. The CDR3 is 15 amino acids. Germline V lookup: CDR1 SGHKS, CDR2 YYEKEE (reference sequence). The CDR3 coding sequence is TGTGCCAGCAGCCGCGGGGAGACTATCACCGGGGAGCTGTTTTTT. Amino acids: CASSRGETITGELFF.

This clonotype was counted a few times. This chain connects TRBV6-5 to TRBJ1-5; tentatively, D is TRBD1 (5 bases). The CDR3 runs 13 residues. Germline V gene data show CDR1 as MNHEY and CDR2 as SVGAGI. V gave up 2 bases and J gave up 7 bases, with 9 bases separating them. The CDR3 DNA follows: TGTGCCAGCAGTTACGACAGAGGACAGCCCCAGCATTTT. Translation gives CASSYDRGQPQHF.

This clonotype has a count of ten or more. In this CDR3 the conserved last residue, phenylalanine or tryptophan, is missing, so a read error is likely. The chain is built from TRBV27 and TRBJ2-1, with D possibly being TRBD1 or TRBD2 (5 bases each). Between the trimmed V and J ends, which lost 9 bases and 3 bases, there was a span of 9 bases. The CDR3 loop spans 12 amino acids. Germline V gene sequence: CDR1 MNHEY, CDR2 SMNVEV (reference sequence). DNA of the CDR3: TGTGCCAGTTGGGACCTCTACAATGAGCAGTTCAAC. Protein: CASWDLYNEQFN.

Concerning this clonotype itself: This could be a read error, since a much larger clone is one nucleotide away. The CDR3 region is CDSSQRGNTEAFF. Written as DNA, the CDR3 is TGTGACAGCAGCCAGAGAGGGAACACTGAAGCTTTCTTT. The chain employs TRBV3-1 and TRBJ1-1; D is ambiguous. Germline values: CDR1 LGHDT, CDR2 YNNKEL (reference sequence). This CDR3 has 13 amino acids.

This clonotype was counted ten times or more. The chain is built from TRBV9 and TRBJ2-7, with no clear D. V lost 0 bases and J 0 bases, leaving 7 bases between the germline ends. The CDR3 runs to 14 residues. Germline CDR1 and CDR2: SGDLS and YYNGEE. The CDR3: CASSVDVNSYEQYF. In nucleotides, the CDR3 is TGTGCCAGCAGCGTAGACGTCAACTCCTACGAGCAGTACTTC.

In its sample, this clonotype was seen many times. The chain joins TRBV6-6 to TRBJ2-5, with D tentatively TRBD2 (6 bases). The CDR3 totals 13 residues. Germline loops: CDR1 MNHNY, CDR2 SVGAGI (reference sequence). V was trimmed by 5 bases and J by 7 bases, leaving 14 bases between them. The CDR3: CASSRREERTQYF. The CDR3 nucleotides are TGTGCCAGCAGTAGGCGGGAAGAGAGGACCCAGTACTTC.

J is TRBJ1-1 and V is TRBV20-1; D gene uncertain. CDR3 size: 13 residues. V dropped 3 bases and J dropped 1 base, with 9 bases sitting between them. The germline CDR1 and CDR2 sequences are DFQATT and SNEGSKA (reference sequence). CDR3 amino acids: CSARDLTNTEAFF. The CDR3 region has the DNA TGCAGTGCTAGGGACCTTACGAACACTGAAGCTTTCTTT.

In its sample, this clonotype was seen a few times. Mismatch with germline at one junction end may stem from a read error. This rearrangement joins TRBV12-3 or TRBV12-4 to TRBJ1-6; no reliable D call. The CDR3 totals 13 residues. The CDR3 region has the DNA TGTGCCAGCAGTGCGCAGAACAAGTCACCCCTCAACTTT. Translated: CASSAQNKSPLNF.

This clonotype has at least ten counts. This chain's CDR3 is CASSPGQGAQPQHF. CDR3 bases: TGCGCCAGCAGCCCCGGACAGGGAGCTCAGCCCCAGCATTTT. The chain uses TRBV5-1 and TRBJ1-5; 8 bases match TRBD1. This CDR3 is 14 amino acids long. Germline V CDR1 and CDR2: SGHRS, YFSETQ. V lost 4 bases to trimming and J lost 6 bases; unmatched junction nucleotides: 6. The full variable domain, completed using reference TRBV5-1 and TRBJ1-5, is KAGVTQTPRYLIKTRGQQVTLSCSPISGHRSVSWYQQTPGQGLQFLFEYFSETQRNKGNFPGRFSGRQFSNSRSEMNVSTLELGDSALYLCASSPGQGAQPQHFGDGTRLSIL.

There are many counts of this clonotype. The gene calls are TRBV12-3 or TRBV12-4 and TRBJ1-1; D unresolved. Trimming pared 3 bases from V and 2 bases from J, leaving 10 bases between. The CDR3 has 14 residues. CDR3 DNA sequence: TGTGCCAGCAGTTTCTTCGACGTAAACACTGAAGCTTTCTTT. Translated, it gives CASSFFDVNTEAFF.

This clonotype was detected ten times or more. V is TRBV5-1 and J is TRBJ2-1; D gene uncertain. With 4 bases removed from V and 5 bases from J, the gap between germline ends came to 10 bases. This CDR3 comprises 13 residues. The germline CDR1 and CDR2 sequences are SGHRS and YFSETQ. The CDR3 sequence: CASSPRTDNEQFF. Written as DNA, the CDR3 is TGCGCCAGCAGCCCTAGGACGGACAATGAGCAGTTCTTC.

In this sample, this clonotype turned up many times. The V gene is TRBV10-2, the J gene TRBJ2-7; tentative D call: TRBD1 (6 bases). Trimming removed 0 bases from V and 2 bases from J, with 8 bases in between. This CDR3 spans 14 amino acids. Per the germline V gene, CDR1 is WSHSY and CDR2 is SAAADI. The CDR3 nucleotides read TGCGCCAGCAGTGAGTCGTGGGGGCCCTACGAGCAGTACTTC. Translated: CASSESWGPYEQYF.

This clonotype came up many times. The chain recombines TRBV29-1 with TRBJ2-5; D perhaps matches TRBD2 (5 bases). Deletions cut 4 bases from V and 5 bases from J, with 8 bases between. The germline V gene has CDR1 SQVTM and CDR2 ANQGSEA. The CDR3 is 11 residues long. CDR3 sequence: CSVGPGETQYF. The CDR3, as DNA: TGCAGCGTTGGACCGGGGGAGACCCAGTACTTC.

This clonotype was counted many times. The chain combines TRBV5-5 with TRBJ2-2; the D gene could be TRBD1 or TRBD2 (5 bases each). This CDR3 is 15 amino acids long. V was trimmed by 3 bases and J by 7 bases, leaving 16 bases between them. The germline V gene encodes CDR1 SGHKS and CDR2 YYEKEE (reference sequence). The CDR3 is CASSWGNPGIGELFF. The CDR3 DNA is TGTGCCAGCAGCTGGGGGAACCCAGGGATCGGGGAGCTGTTTTTT.

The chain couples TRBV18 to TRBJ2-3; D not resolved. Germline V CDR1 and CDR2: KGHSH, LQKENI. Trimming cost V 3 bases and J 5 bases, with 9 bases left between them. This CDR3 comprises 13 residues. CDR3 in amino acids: CASSPEREDTQYF. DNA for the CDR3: TGTGCCAGCTCACCTGAAAGGGAAGATACGCAGTATTTT.

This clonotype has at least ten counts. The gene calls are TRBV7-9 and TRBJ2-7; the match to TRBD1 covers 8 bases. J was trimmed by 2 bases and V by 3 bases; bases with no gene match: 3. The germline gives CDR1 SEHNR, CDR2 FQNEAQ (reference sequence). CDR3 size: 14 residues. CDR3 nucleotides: TGTGCCAGCAGCTTGACAGGGGTCACCTACGAGCAGTACTTC. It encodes CASSLTGVTYEQYF. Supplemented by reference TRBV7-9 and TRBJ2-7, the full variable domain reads DTGVSQNPRHKITKRGQNVTFRCDPISEHNRLYWYRQTLGQGPEFLTYFQNEAQLEKSRLLSDRFSAERPKGSFSTLEIQRTEQGDSAMYLCASSLTGVTYEQYFGPGTRLTVT.

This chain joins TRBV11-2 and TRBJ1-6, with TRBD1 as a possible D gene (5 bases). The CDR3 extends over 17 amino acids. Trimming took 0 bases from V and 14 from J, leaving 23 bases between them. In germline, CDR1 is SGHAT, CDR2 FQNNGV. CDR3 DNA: TGTGCCAGCAGCTTAGATTTCGGGGGAGCCAACCCCTCATCCCTCCACTTT. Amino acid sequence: CASSLDFGGANPSSLHF.

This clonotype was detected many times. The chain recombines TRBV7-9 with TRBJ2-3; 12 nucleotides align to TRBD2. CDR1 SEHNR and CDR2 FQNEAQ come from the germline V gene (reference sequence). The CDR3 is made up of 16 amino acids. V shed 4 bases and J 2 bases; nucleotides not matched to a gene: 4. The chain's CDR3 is CASSYTSGGSTDTQYF. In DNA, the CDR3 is TGTGCCAGCAGCTACACTAGCGGGGGGTCCACAGATACGCAGTATTTT.

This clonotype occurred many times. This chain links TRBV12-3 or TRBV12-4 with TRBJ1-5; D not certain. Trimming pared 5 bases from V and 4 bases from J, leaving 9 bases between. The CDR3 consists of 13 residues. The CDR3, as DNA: TGTGCCAGCAGTCCTCCATCTAATCAGCCCCAGCATTTT. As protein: CASSPPSNQPQHF.

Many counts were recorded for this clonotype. Written as DNA, the CDR3 is TGTGCCAGCAGTCGGACCGCATTAATTCAAGAGACCCAGTACTTC. Its translation: CASSRTALIQETQYF. The chain has TRBV6-5 and TRBJ2-5; unclear D gene. From germline, CDR1 is MNHEY and CDR2 SVGAGI. This CDR3 spans 15 amino acids. Trimming cost V 5 bases and J 2 bases, with 15 bases left between them.

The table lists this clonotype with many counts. The CDR3: CATGSGGSAYEQYF. In DNA form, the CDR3 reads TGTGCCACCGGTAGCGGGGGGTCAGCCTACGAGCAGTACTTC. This chain connects TRBV12-3 or TRBV12-4 to TRBJ2-7; 10 bases map to TRBD2. CDR3 length: 14 residues. J was trimmed by 2 bases and V by 10 bases; bases with no gene match: 8.

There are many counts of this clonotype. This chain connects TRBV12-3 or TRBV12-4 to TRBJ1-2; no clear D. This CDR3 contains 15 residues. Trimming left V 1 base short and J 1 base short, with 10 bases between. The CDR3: CASSLGGSNNYGYTF. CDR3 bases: TGTGCCAGCAGTTTAGGAGGCAGTAATAACTATGGCTACACCTTC.

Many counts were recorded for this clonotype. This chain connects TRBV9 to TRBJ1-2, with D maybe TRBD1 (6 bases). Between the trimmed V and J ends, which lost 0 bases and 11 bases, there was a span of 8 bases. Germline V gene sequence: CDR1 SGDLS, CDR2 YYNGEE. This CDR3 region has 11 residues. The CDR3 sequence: CASSVDDRYTF. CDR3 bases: TGTGCCAGCAGCGTAGATGACAGGTACACCTTC.

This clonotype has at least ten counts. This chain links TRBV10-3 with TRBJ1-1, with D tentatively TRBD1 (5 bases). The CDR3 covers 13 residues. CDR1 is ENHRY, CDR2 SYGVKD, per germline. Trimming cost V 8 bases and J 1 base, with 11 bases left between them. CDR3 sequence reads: CAIAIGGNTEAFF. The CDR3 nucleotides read TGTGCCATCGCCATTGGGGGGAACACTGAAGCTTTCTTT.

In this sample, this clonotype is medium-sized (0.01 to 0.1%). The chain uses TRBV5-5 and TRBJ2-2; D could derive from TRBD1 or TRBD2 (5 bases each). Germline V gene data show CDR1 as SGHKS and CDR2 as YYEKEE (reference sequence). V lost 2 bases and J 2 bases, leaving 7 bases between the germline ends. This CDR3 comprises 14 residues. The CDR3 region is CASSFRDNTGELFF. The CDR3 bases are TGTGCCAGCAGCTTCCGGGACAACACCGGGGAGCTGTTTTTT.

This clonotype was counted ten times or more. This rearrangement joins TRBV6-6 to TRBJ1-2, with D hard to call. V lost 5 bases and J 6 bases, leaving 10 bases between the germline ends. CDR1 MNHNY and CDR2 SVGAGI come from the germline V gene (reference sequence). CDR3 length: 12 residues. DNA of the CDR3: TGTGCCAGCAGTCCGAATTACCATGGCTACACCTTC. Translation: CASSPNYHGYTF.

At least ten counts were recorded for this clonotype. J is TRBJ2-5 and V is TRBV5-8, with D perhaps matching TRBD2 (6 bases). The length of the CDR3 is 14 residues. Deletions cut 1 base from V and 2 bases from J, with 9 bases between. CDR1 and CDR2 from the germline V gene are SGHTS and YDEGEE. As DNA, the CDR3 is TGTGCCAGCAGCTTGTTGGGGACTCAAGAGACCCAGTACTTC. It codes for CASSLLGTQETQYF.

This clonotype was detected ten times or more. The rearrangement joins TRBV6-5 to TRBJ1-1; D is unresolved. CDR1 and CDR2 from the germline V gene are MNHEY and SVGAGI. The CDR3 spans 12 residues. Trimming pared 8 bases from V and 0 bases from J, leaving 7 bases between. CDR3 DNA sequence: TGTGCCAGCTTCTCCTTGAACACTGAAGCTTTCTTT. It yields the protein CASFSLNTEAFF.

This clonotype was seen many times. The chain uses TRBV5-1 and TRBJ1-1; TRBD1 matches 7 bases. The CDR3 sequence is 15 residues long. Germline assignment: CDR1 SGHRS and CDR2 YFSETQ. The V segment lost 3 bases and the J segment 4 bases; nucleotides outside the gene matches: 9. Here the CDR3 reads CASSSDRVVSTEAFF. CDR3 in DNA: TGCGCCAGCAGCTCAGACAGGGTAGTGAGCACTGAAGCTTTCTTT. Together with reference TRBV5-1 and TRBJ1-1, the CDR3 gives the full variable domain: KAGVTQTPRYLIKTRGQQVTLSCSPISGHRSVSWYQQTPGQGLQFLFEYFSETQRNKGNFPGRFSGRQFSNSRSEMNVSTLELGDSALYLCASSSDRVVSTEAFFGQGTRLTVV.